The rows below give T cell receptor beta chains drawn from one sample of a study of T cell changes during pregnancy in multiple sclerosis. The assay was immunoSEQ multiplex PCR, and TCRdb's table has in-frame clones only and misses some. The table records about 40,000 clones, around 90% of them present only once. Sequences were derived from CD4+ T cells from peripheral blood mononuclear cells, sampled in the third trimester of pregnancy. These receptors were taken from a female donor with multiple sclerosis, enrolled in a pregnancy study. The CDR3 runs from the conserved cysteine through the conserved F or W. Each record gives: J gene, V gene, clone size, D gene, CDR3 DNA, CDR3 protein. The D gene is left open where the match is weak. Where a row states a size, it is once, few, many or the class of an expanded clone; other rows omit it.

TRBJ2-3 | TRBV5-1 | - | - | TGCGCCAGCAGCTTGGCGACAGTCACAGATACGCAGTATTTT | CASSLATVTDTQYF
TRBJ1-5 | TRBV10-2 | - | - | TGCGCCAGCAGTGAAGGGGGGGGTCGGCAGCCCCAGCATTTT | CASSEGGGRQPQHF
TRBJ2-3 | TRBV7-2 | - | TRBD2 | TGTGCCAGCAGCTTAGCGGGAGGGCCGGGTACAGATACGCAGTATTTT | CASSLAGGPGTDTQYF
TRBJ2-7 | TRBV28 | - | TRBD2 | TGTGCCAGCCGCGGGGGGGGATATGGAGAGCAGTACTTC | CASRGGGYGEQYF
TRBJ2-1 | TRBV5-1 | - | TRBD2 | TGCGCCAGCAGCTTGGGACTAGCGGGAGGGCCAACCTACAATGAGCAGTTCTTC | CASSLGLAGGPTYNEQFF
TRBJ1-4 | TRBV30 | - | TRBD1 | TGTGCCTGGAAATCAAGGACAGGGGTTAGGAGTGAAAAACTGTTTTTT | CAWKSRTGVRSEKLFF
TRBJ1-2 | TRBV27 | - | TRBD1 | TGTGCCAGCAGTTTATCCGGCCAGCGGACAGGGGGGCTCACGGGTGGCTACACCTTC | CASSLSGQRTGGLTGGYTF
TRBJ2-1 | TRBV29-1 | - | - | TGCAGCGTCGGGAGCTCCTACAATGAGCAGTTCTTC | CSVGSSYNEQFF
TRBJ2-2 | TRBV9 | - | TRBD2 | TGTGCCAGCAGCGTATTAGCGGGAGGGCCCTCAGGCACCGGGGAGCTGTTTTTT | CASSVLAGGPSGTGELFF
TRBJ2-7 | TRBV5-4 | - | TRBD1 | TGTGCCAGCTGCCGGGACAGGCTCCACGAGCAGTACTTC | CASCRDRLHEQYF
TRBJ2-1 | TRBV4-1 | - | TRBD1 | TGCGCCAGCAGCCAAACAGGGGGCCCCTACAATGAGCAGTTCTTC | CASSQTGGPYNEQFF
TRBJ2-4 | TRBV5-4 | - | TRBD1 | TGTGCCAGCAGCTCAGGACAGGACGCCATTCAGTACTTC | CASSSGQDAIQYF
TRBJ2-5 | TRBV14 | - | - | TGTGCCAGCAGCCAAGGGGCTGGACTACGCTTCCAAGAGACCCAGTACTTC | CASSQGAGLRFQETQYF
TRBJ2-3 | TRBV11-3 | - | - | TGTGCCAGCAGCTTGAGGGCCCCCCCCGATACGCAGTATTTT | CASSLRAPPDTQYF
TRBJ1-2 | TRBV4-1 | - | TRBD1 | TGCGCCAGCAGCCCCCCTTACGCCCGGGACAGGGGGCGGTCTAACTATGGCTACACCTTC | CASSPPYARDRGRSNYGYTF
TRBJ2-5 | TRBV18 | - | - | TGTGCCAGCTCAGGAGGCAGGGGTGGAGAGACCCAGTACTTC | CASSGGRGGETQYF
TRBJ1-2 | TRBV11-1 | - | - | TGTGCCAGCAGCTTAGAAGGCGGAGGCTATGGCTACACCTTC | CASSLEGGGYGYTF
TRBJ2-2 | TRBV5-1 | - | TRBD2 | TGCGCCAGCAGCGGTGGGACTAGCGGGACGAACACCGGGGAGCTGTTTTTT | CASSGGTSGTNTGELFF
TRBJ2-7 | TRBV30 | - | TRBD2 | TGTGCCTGGAGTGTGGGACTAGCGGGGCACCCTCGTTCCGAGCAGTACTTC | CAWSVGLAGHPRSEQYF
TRBJ2-7 | TRBV5-4 | - | TRBD1 | TGTGCCAGCAGCTTGGGACAGGGGGGGCCTAGCTCCTACGAGCAGTACTTC | CASSLGQGGPSSYEQYF
TRBJ2-3 | TRBV5-1 | - | TRBD1 | TGCGCCAGCAGCTGGGGACAGGGGGCCGTAGATACGCAGTATTTT | CASSWGQGAVDTQYF
TRBJ2-1 | TRBV30 | few | TRBD1 | TGTGCCTGGAGTGGAAGGGGGCCCTACAATGAGCAGTTCTTC | CAWSGRGPYNEQFF
TRBJ2-2 | TRBV6-5 | - | TRBD2 | TGTGCCAGCAGTTACTCGGCGGCGGGGGGGGGTCTGGAGCTGTTTTTT | CASSYSAAGGGLELFF
TRBJ2-1 | TRBV11-3 | - | TRBD2 | TGTGCCAGCAGCTCTAGCGAGCGGGACTACAATGAGCAGTTCTTC | CASSSSERDYNEQFF
TRBJ2-5 | TRBV20-1 | - | - | TGCAGTGCCGGCCGGGAAGAGACCCAGTACTTC | CSAGREETQYF
TRBJ2-3 | TRBV10-2 | - | TRBD2 | TGCGCCAGCAGACTAGCGGGAGGGTACACAGATACGCAGTATTTT | CASRLAGGYTDTQYF
TRBJ1-1 | TRBV7-2 | - | - | TGTGCCAGCAGCCCCCCCGTAGTCACTGAAGCTTTCTTT | CASSPPVVTEAFF
TRBJ1-5 | TRBV7-6 | - | - | TGTGCCAGCAGCTTAGTGAGTGATCAGCCCCAGCATTTT | CASSLVSDQPQHF
TRBJ1-2 | TRBV10-3 | - | - | TGTGCCATCAGTGAGTCCCTAGTTCGGGGAGGCTACACCTTC | CAISESLVRGGYTF